What follows are 30 T cell receptor beta chains derived from one specimen sequenced in a study of blood T cell repertoires in COVID-19. TCRdb's copy holds only in-frame clones and misses some; the assay was immunoSEQ multiplex PCR. The table has 200,000 to 250,000 clones, around 90% seen once. Sequenced material: PBMCs or T cells enriched from blood (not recorded which). These receptors were obtained from a man between 25 and 39 years old who had recovered from COVID-19.

This chain uses TRBV24-1 with TRBJ2-3, with 8 nucleotides matching TRBD1. CDR1 is KGHDR, CDR2 SFDVKD, per germline. V dropped 3 bases and J dropped 5; count of bases not matched to a gene: 3. The CDR3 covers 14 residues. The CDR3 loop is CATSDGQGRDTQYF. The CDR3 DNA sequence: TGTGCCACCAGTGATGGACAGGGTAGAGATACGCAGTATTTT.

The chain has TRBV4-1 and TRBJ2-2, with TRBD1 matching over 7 bases. V shed 5 bases and J 1 base; nucleotides not matched to a gene: 19. In germline, CDR1 is MGHRA, CDR2 YSYEKL. The length of the CDR3 is 20 residues. CDR3 in DNA: TGCGCCAGCAGCTCCCGAACTCCCTACCCGGGACAGATGAACACCGGGGAGCTGTTTTTT. As protein: CASSSRTPYPGQMNTGELFF.

The rearrangement joins TRBV7-9 to TRBJ1-5; D perhaps matches TRBD1 (5 bases). This CDR3 is 18 amino acids long. Germline CDR1 and CDR2: SEHNR and FQNEAQ (reference sequence). V gave up 3 bases and J gave up 1 base, with 19 bases separating them. The CDR3 nucleotides are TGTGCCAGCAGCTTCGGGGGAGGAGGAGACTTAAGCAATCAGCCCCAGCATTTT. Residues: CASSFGGGGDLSNQPQHF.

This chain connects TRBV5-4 to TRBJ2-1; TRBD2 agrees at 10 bases. CDR1 SGHNT and CDR2 YYREEE come from the germline V gene (reference sequence). J was trimmed by 4 bases and V by 5 bases; bases with no gene match: 6. CDR3 length equals 15 residues. In nucleotides, the CDR3 is TGTGCCAGCAGTTCAGTAGCGGGGGGATACAATGAGCAGTTCTTC. Its translation: CASSSVAGGYNEQFF.

The chain has TRBV5-1 and TRBJ2-1; D is perhaps TRBD1 (5 bases). This CDR3 comprises 14 residues. CDR1 SGHRS and CDR2 YFSETQ come from the germline V gene. The V end was cut by 0 bases, the J end by 13 bases, with 17 bases between. The CDR3 loop reads CASSLAAGLTEQFF. The DNA for the CDR3 is TGCGCCAGCAGCTTGGCCGCAGGGCTAACCGAACAGTTCTTC.

This clone came up a few times. V is TRBV4-2 and J is TRBJ1-5, with 7 bases aligning to TRBD1. The CDR3 has 16 residues. After removal of 0 bases from V and 5 bases from J, the junction contained 7 bases not matched to a gene. Germline CDR1 reads LGHNA; CDR2 reads YNFKEQ. DNA for the CDR3: TGTGCCAGCAGCCAAGAAGGGACAGCCGGATATCAGCCCCAGCATTTT. This sequence encodes CASSQEGTAGYQPQHF.

This rearrangement joins TRBV24-1 to TRBJ1-6; D unclear. The ends were cut back, 4 bases at V and 8 bases at J, with 5 bases in the middle. The CDR3 extends over 12 amino acids. In germline, CDR1 is KGHDR, CDR2 SFDVKD. In DNA, the CDR3 is TGTGCCACCAGTGACTCCGATTCACCCCTCCACTTT. This encodes CATSDSDSPLHF.

This chain connects TRBV6-5 to TRBJ1-2, with D uncertain. This CDR3 region has 14 residues. V was clipped by 0 bases and J by 7 bases, with 12 bases between them. Germline V CDR1 and CDR2: MNHEY, SVGAGI. CDR3 amino acids: CASSYSAGAIGYTF. CDR3 DNA: TGTGCCAGCAGTTACTCGGCAGGTGCAATTGGCTACACCTTC.

J is TRBJ1-1 and V is TRBV28, with D unresolved. Trimming removed 7 bases at V and 7 bases at J, with 10 bases between. There are 11 residues in the CDR3. Germline loops: CDR1 MDHEN, CDR2 SYDVKM. DNA of the CDR3: TGTGCCAGCAATAACCTACTTGAAGCTTTCTTT. The encoded protein is CASNNLLEAFF.

This clone was seen a single time. This chain uses TRBV25-1 with TRBJ1-2, with a possible D match to TRBD1 (6 bases). CDR1 and CDR2 (germline): MGHDK, SYGVNS. This CDR3 is built from 16 residues. Trimming took off 2 bases at V and 6 bases at J, with 19 bases between the two ends. CDR3 DNA sequence: TGTGCCAGCAGTGAACCTCTCCGAATTGGGGGCGATGGCTACACCTTC. Its translation is CASSEPLRIGGDGYTF.

V gene TRBV19 combines with J gene TRBJ1-1, with D uncertain. Germline CDR1 reads LNHDA; CDR2 reads SQIVND (reference sequence). Deletions cut 4 bases from V and 1 base from J, with 13 bases between. The CDR3 sequence is 15 residues long. The CDR3: CASSKRAGRNTEAFF. CDR3 DNA sequence: TGTGCCAGTAGTAAGCGGGCCGGGAGGAACACTGAAGCTTTCTTT.

The chain joins TRBV11-1 to TRBJ1-2, with 8 bases identical to TRBD1. Trimming took 3 bases from V and 8 from J; bases not matched to a gene: 8. This CDR3 contains 14 residues. Germline V CDR1 and CDR2: SGHAT, FQDESV (reference sequence). The CDR3 here is CASSFGQGAYGYTF. For the CDR3, the DNA is TGTGCCAGCAGCTTTGGTCAGGGGGCGTACGGCTACACCTTC.

The chain joins TRBV6-5 to TRBJ2-2, with a weak D call TRBD2 (6 bases). V lost 6 bases and J lost 7, with 15 bases in between. Germline loops: CDR1 MNHEY, CDR2 SVGAGI. The CDR3 has 14 amino acids. The CDR3 sequence is CASRVGGTVGELFF. CDR3 nucleotide sequence: TGTGCCAGCAGGGTGGGAGGAACTGTCGGGGAGCTGTTTTTT.

The table lists this clone with a few counts. The rearrangement joins TRBV7-9 to TRBJ1-1; no clear D. The germline V gene has CDR1 SEHNR and CDR2 FQNEAQ (reference sequence). CDR3 length: 14 residues. V lost 4 bases, J lost 4 bases, and 13 bases lay in between. CDR3 DNA: TGTGCCAGCAGCTCCGGGAGCCTGGGCACTGAAGCTTTCTTT. This encodes CASSSGSLGTEAFF.

The chain carries TRBV19 and TRBJ1-4; TRBD1 might be the D (6 bases). The CDR3 extends over 15 amino acids. Germline values: CDR1 LNHDA, CDR2 SQIVND (reference sequence). Trimming left V 4 bases short and J 6 bases short, with 15 bases between. The DNA of the CDR3 is TGTGCCAGTAGTAGAATACAGGGTGCGGATGAAAAACTGTTTTTT. The encoded protein is CASSRIQGADEKLFF.

The chain uses TRBV18 and TRBJ2-2, with D tentatively TRBD1 (5 bases). With 3 bases removed from V and 4 bases from J, the gap between germline ends came to 12 bases. CDR3 size: 15 residues. CDR1 and CDR2 from the germline V gene are KGHSH and LQKENI. The CDR3 is CASSPLTAPTGELFF. The CDR3 region has the DNA TGTGCCAGCTCACCGCTGACAGCTCCCACCGGGGAGCTGTTTTTT.

This clone was found many times. This chain joins TRBV6-5 and TRBJ2-3; the match to TRBD2 covers 13 bases. Germline CDR1 MNHEY, CDR2 SVGAGI. This CDR3 contains 15 residues. V trimming: 4 bases; J trimming: 4 bases; junction bases outside the gene matches: 2. The CDR3 loop reads CASSWTSGSPDTQYF. The CDR3 bases are TGTGCCAGCAGTTGGACTAGCGGGAGCCCAGATACGCAGTATTTT.

V usage is TRBV2 and J usage is TRBJ1-1; tentatively, D is TRBD1 (5 bases). This CDR3 contains 15 residues. The V gene's germline CDR1 is SNHLY and CDR2 FYNNEI. V shed 2 bases and J shed 5 bases, with 15 bases lying between them. This CDR3 is CASSEWRAGTTEAFF. In DNA form, the CDR3 reads TGTGCCAGCAGTGAATGGAGGGCAGGGACGACTGAAGCTTTCTTT.

The rearrangement links TRBV11-2 to TRBJ1-2; D unclear. The CDR3 extends over 13 amino acids. The ends were cut back, 1 base at V and 4 bases at J, with 7 bases in the middle. CDR1 and CDR2 (germline): SGHAT, FQNNGV. Here the CDR3 reads CASSLGYTYGYTF. For the CDR3, the DNA is TGTGCCAGCAGCTTAGGTTACACCTATGGCTACACCTTC.

The V and J genes are TRBV28 and TRBJ2-3; no clear D gene. The CDR3 spans 15 residues. The V and J ends lost 3 bases and 6 bases respectively, with 16 bases between them. Germline CDR1 MDHEN, CDR2 SYDVKM. The DNA of the CDR3 is TGTGCCAGCAGTTTTAGCAGTGCTGGGTCGGATACGCAGTATTTT. The encoded protein is CASSFSSAGSDTQYF.

This clone was recorded once. The chain is built from TRBV28 and TRBJ2-1; 10 bases line up with TRBD2. The germline gives CDR1 MDHEN, CDR2 SYDVKM. V lost 2 bases and J lost 10; bases outside the gene matches: 8. This CDR3 contains 15 residues. In DNA form, the CDR3 reads TGTGCCAGCAGTTTACAGGCTAGCGGGAGTGACGAGCAGTTCTTC. It specifies CASSLQASGSDEQFF.

CDR3 region: CASSPLGGLVNTEAFF. The CDR3 DNA reads as TGTGCCAGCAGCCCGTTAGGGGGCTTAGTGAACACTGAAGCTTTCTTT. The chain employs TRBV7-3 and TRBJ1-1, with 7 bases identical to TRBD1. CDR1 SGHTA and CDR2 FQGTGA come from the germline V gene. V trimming: 5 bases; J trimming: 0 bases; junction bases outside the gene matches: 9. There are 16 residues in the CDR3.

The CDR3 nucleotides read TGTGCCAGCAGCCGGGACAGGCGTGGCTACACCTTC. This codes for CASSRDRRGYTF. The J gene is TRBJ1-2, the V gene TRBV3-1 (or the pseudogene TRBV3-2); TRBD1 matches at 8 bases. The germline CDR1 and CDR2 sequences are LGHDT and YNNKEL (reference sequence). This CDR3 contains 12 residues. V shed 4 bases, J shed 7 bases, and the junction held 2 bases outside the gene matches.

The chain links TRBV7-2 to TRBJ2-7; D is possibly TRBD1 (6 bases). The CDR3 consists of 13 residues. Trimming removed 5 bases from V and 1 base from J, with 9 bases in between. Germline V gene data show CDR1 as SGHTA and CDR2 as FQGNSA. CDR3 in amino acids: CASSIGTSYEQYF. The CDR3 region has the DNA TGTGCCAGCAGCATCGGGACATCCTACGAGCAGTACTTC.

This clone was seen a single time. J is TRBJ2-3 and V is TRBV2, with D possibly TRBD2 on 6 matching bases. The V gene lost 5 bases and the J gene lost 0 bases, with 12 bases spanning the gap. Germline CDR1 and CDR2: SNHLY and FYNNEI. The CDR3 extends over 15 amino acids. CDR3 sequence reads: CASSYLAASTDTQYF. Here the CDR3 DNA reads TGTGCCAGCAGTTACTTAGCGGCGAGCACAGATACGCAGTATTTT.

The rearrangement links TRBV23-1 to TRBJ1-4; 9 nucleotides align to TRBD1. TRBV23-1 is assigned to the ORF class and has an uncertain function. The V segment lost 2 bases and the J segment 6 bases; nucleotides outside the gene matches: 25. The CDR3 extends over 22 amino acids. The DNA of the CDR3 is TGCGCCAGCAGTCAAACCCCCATCCAAGGTCGGGACAGGGCCCTTGGTTATGAAAAACTGTTTTTT. Encoded protein: CASSQTPIQGRDRALGYEKLFF.

The CDR3, as DNA: TGTGCCAGCAGCCAGCCGGCCGGCCGGGGGACCTACGAGCAGTACTTC. Its protein is CASSQPAGRGTYEQYF. The chain uses TRBV7-8 and TRBJ2-7, with D possibly being TRBD2 (6 bases). The germline V gene has CDR1 SGHVS and CDR2 FQNEAQ. V was cut by 5 bases and J by 2 bases, with 19 bases left in between. The CDR3 is 16 amino acids.

V and J are TRBV5-4 and TRBJ2-5; maybe TRBD1 (6 bases). CDR3 length: 14 residues. The V end was cut by 1 base, the J end by 5 bases, with 12 bases between. The germline CDR1 and CDR2 sequences are SGHNT and YYREEE (reference sequence). CDR3 nucleotide sequence: TGTGCCAGCAGCTTGACAGGGATCTCGGAGACCCAGTACTTC. Its protein product is CASSLTGISETQYF.

In its sample, this clone was seen once. The rearrangement links TRBV19 to TRBJ2-1, with D tentatively TRBD1 (5 bases). The CDR3 consists of 14 residues. V lost 3 bases, J lost 8 bases, and 14 bases lay in between. CDR1 is LNHDA, CDR2 SQIVND, per germline (reference sequence). The CDR3 loop is CASSIGSGIYEQFF. DNA of the CDR3: TGTGCCAGTAGTATCGGCTCAGGGATCTATGAGCAGTTCTTC.

The table lists this clone with a few counts. The rearrangement uses TRBV23-1 and TRBJ1-2, with a possible D match to TRBD1 (5 bases). TRBV23-1 is placed among ORFs of uncertain function. Trimming shortened V by 0 bases and J by 9 bases, and 14 bases separated the two germline ends. CDR3 length: 14 amino acids. CDR3 protein: CASSQSGRGQSYTF. The CDR3 region has the DNA TGCGCCAGCAGTCAATCAGGAAGGGGTCAGAGCTACACCTTC.